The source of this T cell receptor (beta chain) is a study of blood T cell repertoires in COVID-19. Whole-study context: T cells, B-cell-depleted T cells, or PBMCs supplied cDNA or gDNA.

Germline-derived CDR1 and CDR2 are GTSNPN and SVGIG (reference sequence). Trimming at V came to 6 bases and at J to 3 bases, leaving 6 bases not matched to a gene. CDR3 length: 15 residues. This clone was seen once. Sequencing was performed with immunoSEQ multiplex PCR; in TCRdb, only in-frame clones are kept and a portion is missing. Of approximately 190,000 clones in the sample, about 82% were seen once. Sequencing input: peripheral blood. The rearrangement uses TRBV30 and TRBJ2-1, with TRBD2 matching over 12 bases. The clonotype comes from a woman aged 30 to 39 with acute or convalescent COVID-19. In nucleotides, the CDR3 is TGTGCCTGCGCTAGCGGGAGGGGGTACTACAATGAGCAGTTCTTC. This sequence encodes CACASGRGYYNEQFF.